The rows below give T cell receptor beta chains drawn from one sample of a study of blood T cell repertoires in COVID-19. TCRdb's table, derived via immunoSEQ multiplex PCR, lists solely in-frame clones and lacks some. The sample lists more than 200,000 clones; approximately 80% were seen once. The source material was peripheral blood. These receptors all come from a man aged 40-49 years with acute or convalescent COVID-19. CDR3s leave out the opening cysteine and the closing phenylalanine or tryptophan.

j_call	v_call	cdr3_aa
TRBJ1-5	TRBV6-6	ASKFLEGNQPQH
TRBJ1-1	TRBV6-6	ASSYLPAGQTGEAF
TRBJ2-2	TRBV7-3	ASSLGLAGGTGELF
TRBJ1-1	TRBV7-2	ASSLGTSIEF
TRBJ1-4	TRBV4-1	ASSQTQGSNEKLF
TRBJ1-1	TRBV18	ASSRQGVLGNTEAF
TRBJ2-7	TRBV12-3/TRBV12-4	ASSRFSEQY
TRBJ1-1	TRBV30	AWTGGGSNTEAF
TRBJ1-1	TRBV10-1	ASSEAQGRTEAF
TRBJ2-4	TRBV10-3	AISEGGSAHIQY
TRBJ2-1	TRBV19	ASSIGGLYFYNEQF
TRBJ2-2	TRBV7-3	ASSLMGRPGTGELF
TRBJ1-2	TRBV5-1	ASSLDFRGNGYT
TRBJ2-7	TRBV4-1	ASSPKSGIYEQY
TRBJ2-5	TRBV5-6	ASSLISGVPETQY
TRBJ1-1	TRBV10-3	ATEQGVGTEAF
TRBJ1-3	TRBV9	ASSSPRGNTIY
TRBJ1-4	TRBV7-2	ASSPRGNYNEKLF
TRBJ1-1	TRBV19	ASSWDRANTEAF
TRBJ1-3	TRBV5-1	ASSLDRVSGNTIY
TRBJ2-3	TRBV5-1	ASRSPGGGDTQY
TRBJ2-3	TRBV5-4	ASTSGLAGFSDTQY
TRBJ2-3	TRBV19	ASRSISGYGDTQY
TRBJ1-6	TRBV7-9	ASSPGTGDNSPLH
TRBJ1-1	TRBV2	ASSASGSSIEAF
TRBJ2-3	TRBV2	ASGQGLATDTQY
TRBJ2-7	TRBV30	AWAPGGTVSGEQY
TRBJ2-3	TRBV12-3/TRBV12-4	ASLTGDTQY
TRBJ1-2	TRBV5-4	ASSLDRGLSGYT
TRBJ1-1	TRBV7-9	ASSLGTANTEAF
TRBJ1-2	TRBV5-1	ASSGGTDYNYGYT
TRBJ2-5	TRBV27	ASSFGQGTETQY
TRBJ2-7	TRBV4-1	ASSQVGWSGASSYEQY
TRBJ1-4	TRBV7-9	ASSSGVSGRKLF
TRBJ2-7	TRBV3-1/TRBV3-2	ASSRNLGTASSYEQY
TRBJ1-1	TRBV7-9	ASSRSPGGNTEAF
TRBJ1-5	TRBV18	ASSPRGTLYQPQH
TRBJ1-5	TRBV4-1	ASSQMGGDQPQH
TRBJ2-7	TRBV4-2	ASSQDLRRGYEQY
TRBJ2-5	TRBV19	ASSANRLPQETQY
TRBJ1-6	TRBV12-3/TRBV12-4	ASSRAYNSPLH
TRBJ2-3	TRBV5-6	ASSPGLAGVGADTQY
TRBJ2-1	TRBV11-2	ASSLGSGSGQF
TRBJ2-3	TRBV10-1	ASRSSGTDTQY
TRBJ1-1	TRBV6-1	ASSQKRESEAF
TRBJ1-4	TRBV18	ASSPLGQAAGEKLF
TRBJ2-5	TRBV19	ASSITDQETQY
TRBJ1-1	TRBV27	ASSSGGTEAF
TRBJ2-3	TRBV30	AWSMESTDTQY
TRBJ2-7	TRBV5-1	ASSFSSGAYEQY